A single sample gave rise to the 32 T cell receptor beta chains below, sequenced in a study of tumor-infiltrating lymphocytes in primary liver carcinoma. The study co-extracted DNA and RNA from around 20-30 mg of unsorted bulk tissue. Reverse transcription of about 500 ng total RNA with a constant-region primer produced TCR beta cDNA. The TCR beta library was amplified through three nested multiplex PCR rounds in a modified ARM-PCR procedure. The two initial PCR rounds, roughly 11 cycles each, used TRBV1-TRBV30 forward and C-beta reverse primers. From the multiplex PCR reads, TCRdb called clonotypes with MiXCR, one entry per CDR3 protein. Counted here are approximately 190,000 distinct CDR3 sequences, 85% occurring once; the ten biggest clones make up around 18%. Sequencing was done on a sample of tumor tissue from primary liver carcinoma. All receptors derive from a man between 40 and 49 years old with primary liver carcinoma and hepatitis B virus infection.

V and J are TRBV29-1 and TRBJ2-1; maybe TRBD2 (5 bases). The length of the CDR3 is 12 residues. The germline gives CDR1 SQVTM, CDR2 ANQGSEA. With 8 bases removed from V and 14 bases from J, the gap between germline ends came to 22 bases. The CDR3, as DNA: TGCAGCCCCCGTTTAGGACTCAATGTGAAGTTCTTC. It specifies CSPRLGLNVKFF.

Remarks on this clonotype: At one boundary the junction diverges from the germline segment, which might be a read error. J is TRBJ2-7 and V is TRBV6-1, with D maybe TRBD2 (6 bases). This CDR3 has 15 residues. Germline values: CDR1 MNHNS, CDR2 SASEGT. The CDR3 DNA reads as TGTGCCAGCAGGCGCCTAGGAGGGGTCCACTACGAGCAGAACTTC. This gives the protein CASRRLGGVHYEQNF.

Details on this clonotype: Its ends do not fully match the called genes, so a read error is possible. The chain uses TRBV11-2 and TRBJ2-1, with TRBD2 matching 8 bases. The CDR3 runs to 17 residues. Germline V gene lookup returns CDR1 SGHAT and CDR2 FQNNGV. CDR3 in amino acids: CVSSLNRGGRLYNGQFF. The CDR3 DNA reads TGTGTCAGCAGTTTAAATAGGGGCGGGAGGCTCTACAATGGGCAGTTCTTC.

In the case of this clonotype: The junction differs from germline at one of its ends, possibly a read error. The rearrangement joins TRBV29-1 to TRBJ2-5, with D hard to call. Germline CDR1 and CDR2: SQVTM and ANQGSEA. The CDR3 has 13 amino acids. Written as DNA, the CDR3 is TGTAGTGTTGAAGCCTCGGTACAACAGACCCAGTACTTC. Translation: CSVEASVQQTQYF.

In its sample, this clonotype was seen once. Mismatch with germline at one junction end may stem from a read error. This chain joins TRBV6-2 or TRBV6-3 and TRBJ1-5; no definite D call. The CDR3 covers 15 residues. CDR1 and CDR2 (germline): MNHEY, SVGEGT. Here the CDR3 DNA reads TGTGCCAGCACCCCGGCCCCCATGAGCAATCAGTCCCAGCATTTT. This encodes CASTPAPMSNQSQHF.

The chain has TRBV29-1 and TRBJ1-1; a weak D match, TRBD1 (5 bases). The CDR3 consists of 15 residues. Trimming removed 7 bases at V and 0 bases at J, with 18 bases between. CDR1 is SQVTM and CDR2 is ANQGSEA in the germline V gene. The CDR3: CSAAGGWPMNTEAFF. CDR3 bases: TGCAGCGCAGCGGGGGGGTGGCCTATGAACACTGAAGCTTTCTTT. The full variable domain, its missing parts supplied by reference TRBV29-1 and TRBJ1-1, is SAVISQKPSRDICQRGTSLTIQCQVDSQVTMMFWYRQQPGQSLTLIATANQGSEATYESGFVIDKFPISRPNLTFSTLTVSNMSPEDSSIYLCSAAGGWPMNTEAFFGQGTRLTVV.

This clonotype was seen more than once but under ten times. This may come from a read error, since a much larger clone is one base off. The chain carries TRBV5-1 and TRBJ2-7; D may match TRBD1 or TRBD2 (5 bases each). The CDR3 has 15 residues. CDR1 and CDR2 from the germline V gene are SGHRS and YFSETQ. The V and J ends lost 0 bases and 6 bases respectively, with 16 bases between them. The CDR3, as DNA: TGCGCCAGCAGCTTGGAGGGGACGACCAGCAGCGAGCAGTACTTC. Its translation: CASSLEGTTSSEQYF.

A note on this clonotype: This may be a read error: a much more frequent sequence differs by one nucleotide. V usage is TRBV6-2 or TRBV6-3 and J usage is TRBJ2-3, with a possible D match to TRBD1 (5 bases). CDR3 length: 14 amino acids. Germline V gene lookup returns CDR1 MNHEY and CDR2 SVGEGT. V lost 6 bases and J 5 bases, leaving 15 bases between the germline ends. The DNA of the CDR3 is TGTGCCAGCAGACAAGGGGCCCACATAGATACGCAGTATTTT. Encoded protein: CASRQGAHIDTQYF.

A word on this clonotype: Since the CDR3 does not end with the conserved phenylalanine or tryptophan, this likely comes from a read error. The DNA is omitted, as the CDR3 cannot be located on it reliably, and the CDR3 follows TCRdb's listing. This chain links TRBV29-1 with TRBJ2-5; the listed D gene, TRBD1, was not tested against the DNA. A total of 15 residues make up the CDR3, ends included. The V gene's germline CDR1 is SQVTM and CDR2 ANQGSEA. The CDR3 here is CSAEADRGRAETQYI.

In the case of this clonotype: One end of the junction fails to match germline, which may point to a read error. The CDR3 sequence: CTAQRPRSGANVLTF. CDR3 DNA sequence: TGTACCGCCCAGCGGCCGCGCTCTGGGGCTAACGTCCTGACTTTC. The rearrangement links TRBV11-2 to TRBJ2-6; D may be TRBD1 or TRBD2 (5 bases each). The CDR3 has 15 amino acids. The germline V gene encodes CDR1 SGHAT and CDR2 FQNNGV.

The chain employs TRBV5-1 and TRBJ2-7; 8 bases align to TRBD2. CDR3 length equals 14 residues. Trimming removed 1 base from V and 6 bases from J; junction bases left unmatched: 6. Looked up from germline, CDR1 is SGHRS and CDR2 is YFSETQ. The CDR3 spells CASSLNSGKFEQYF. The CDR3 nucleotides are TGCGCCAGCAGCTTGAATAGCGGGAAATTCGAGCAGTACTTC.

The chain links TRBV29-1 to TRBJ2-7; no clear D. V gave up 7 bases and J gave up 6 bases, with 13 bases separating them. This CDR3 is built from 11 residues. The germline V gene encodes CDR1 SQVTM and CDR2 ANQGSEA. This CDR3 reads CSALFDAEQYF. In DNA, the CDR3 is TGCAGCGCCCTCTTCGATGCCGAGCAGTACTTC.

About this clonotype: The junction differs from germline at one of its ends, possibly a read error. The V and J genes are TRBV12-3 or TRBV12-4 and TRBJ2-3; D possibly corresponds to TRBD2 (5 bases). The CDR3 contains 15 residues. CDR3 sequence: CASTLRGGNTDTQYF. DNA for the CDR3: TGCGCCAGCACCCTGAGAGGAGGAAACACAGATACGCAGTATTTT.

For this clonotype: Sequence at one end of the junction differs from germline and may be a read error. The chain uses TRBV6-1 and TRBJ2-7, with 7 bases lining up with TRBD2. CDR3 length: 15 amino acids. Germline CDR1 reads MNHNS; CDR2 reads SASEGT. The CDR3 reads CTSNVSASGSYKQYF. As DNA, the CDR3 is TGTACCAGCAACGTCTCGGCTAGCGGATCCTACAAGCAGTACTTC.

The gene calls are TRBV5-1 and TRBJ1-2, with D hard to call. Trimming removed 6 bases from V and 3 bases from J, with 12 bases in between. The CDR3 has 13 residues. Germline V gene lookup returns CDR1 SGHRS and CDR2 YFSETQ. The CDR3 bases are TGCGCCAGCATCTTCCTGTCGGACTATGGCTACACCTTC. This encodes CASIFLSDYGYTF.

Comments on this clonotype: The junction departs from the called germline gene at one end, perhaps through a read error. This chain connects TRBV6-5 to TRBJ2-1; 7 bases match TRBD2. The length of the CDR3 is 11 residues. Germline CDR1 is MNHEY and CDR2 is SVGAGI. CDR3 sequence: CASGNGGEQFF. Written as DNA, the CDR3 is TGTGCAAGCGGGAACGGTGGTGAGCAATTCTTC.

To note about this clonotype: A junction end diverges from the germline sequence, so it may reflect a read error. The chain is built from TRBV4-2 and TRBJ2-1; 7 positions match TRBD1. From germline, CDR1 is LGHNA and CDR2 YNFKEQ. The CDR3 length is 16 residues. The DNA of the CDR3 is TGTGCCAGCAGCCACGCCGGAGAACAGGGGAACAATAAGCAGTTCTTC. Protein product: CASSHAGEQGNNKQFF.

This clonotype turned up a few times. The junction departs from germline at one end; a sequencing error may be responsible. This chain links TRBV6-2 or TRBV6-3 with TRBJ2-7; D not certain. CDR1 is MNHEY, CDR2 SVGEGT, per germline. The CDR3 runs 13 residues. CDR3 region: CTSSYDVPYEQYF. CDR3 nucleotide sequence: TGTACCAGCAGTTACGATGTACCATACGAGCAGTACTTC.

Concerning this clonotype: This sequence may be a read error, since a much larger clone differs from it by one base. The chain uses TRBV11-2 and TRBJ2-1; D is uncertain. The CDR3 is 19 residues long. V was clipped by 5 bases and J by 3 bases, with 26 bases between them. The germline CDR1 and CDR2 sequences are SGHAT and FQNNGV. For the CDR3, the DNA is TGTGCCAGCAGCGCCCACGTTATAGGGCGAAATCCATTCTACAATGAGCAGTTCTTC. Its translation: CASSAHVIGRNPFYNEQFF.

Details on this clonotype: Compared with germline, one end of the junction differs, possibly owing to a read error. The CDR3 DNA reads as TGCACCAGCAGCCAAGAAAGGACTATCGGGAGTCTATACGAGCAGTACTTC. This encodes CTSSQERTIGSLYEQYF. The genes are TRBV4-1 and TRBJ2-7; D possibly corresponds to TRBD2 (6 bases). CDR3 length: 17 amino acids. Germline V gene lookup returns CDR1 MGHRA and CDR2 YSYEKL.

Remarks on this clonotype: Sequence at one end of the junction differs from germline and may be a read error. This chain uses TRBV6-4 with TRBJ2-1; either TRBD1 or TRBD2 may fit D (7 bases each). The germline CDR1 and CDR2 sequences are MRHNA and SNTAGT. The CDR3 sequence is 14 residues long. CDR3 in DNA: TGTGCCAGCAGTGTCCAGCCAGGGGGAGGGCCCCAGATCTTC. Its translation is CASSVQPGGGPQIF.

Regarding this clonotype: Since no conserved phenylalanine or tryptophan closes the CDR3, a read error is the likely cause. The chain links TRBV11-2 to TRBJ2-5; the D is unclear. From germline, CDR1 is SGHAT and CDR2 FQNNGV. The CDR3 is 14 amino acids. DNA of the CDR3: TGTGCTAGCAGCCTGACGAGTAACCAAGAGACCCAGTACTTA. Translating gives CASSLTSNQETQYL.

This clonotype was counted only a few times. V is TRBV29-1 and J is TRBJ1-5; D is uncertain. The DNA end lines up better with TRBJ2-3; the J call may be wrong. The germline V gene has CDR1 SQVTM and CDR2 ANQGSEA. The CDR3 is 13 amino acids. The CDR3 nucleotides are TGCAGCGTTGTGAGTAGTGTTAATCAGCCTCAGTATTTT. Translated: CSVVSSVNQPQYF.

In regard to this clonotype: The conserved final phenylalanine or tryptophan is absent from the CDR3, which likely points to a read error. J is TRBJ1-5 and V is TRBV6-2 or TRBV6-3; D is ambiguous. With 4 bases removed from V and 10 bases from J, the gap between germline ends came to 11 bases. This CDR3 spans 12 amino acids. From germline, CDR1 is MNHEY and CDR2 SVGEGT. The CDR3 region has the DNA TGTGCCAGCAGTTCAGGAAGTCTACCCCAGCATTCT. Translated, it gives CASSSGSLPQHS.

Note on this clonotype: One junction end does not reproduce the germline sequence, and a read error may be involved. The chain links TRBV28 to TRBJ2-2; TRBD2 aligns across 7 bases. This CDR3 is built from 14 residues. Germline V CDR1 and CDR2: MDHEN, SYDVKM. The CDR3 sequence is CASNGGSGTRELFF. CDR3 sequence (DNA): TGTGCCAGCAACGGGGGGAGTGGCACCAGGGAGCTGTTTTTT.

Comments on this clonotype: One junction end disagrees with the germline gene, perhaps due to a read error. CDR3: CDSSSGQTISNQAQHF. The CDR3 region has the DNA TGTGACAGCAGCTCGGGACAGACGATTAGCAATCAAGCCCAGCATTTT. The V gene is TRBV5-6, the J gene TRBJ1-5; 7 nucleotides align to TRBD1. Per germline, CDR1 SGHDT and CDR2 YYEEEE. The CDR3 consists of 16 residues.

A note on this clonotype: A much more abundant neighbour one base away suggests this may be a read error. A read error is likely, as this CDR3 ends without the conserved phenylalanine or tryptophan. V gene TRBV5-1 combines with J gene TRBJ2-5, with 7 positions matching TRBD2. This CDR3 contains 15 residues. Germline V gene lookup returns CDR1 SGHRS and CDR2 YFSETQ. Trimming removed 5 bases from V and 1 base from J; junction bases left unmatched: 8. CDR3 region: CASSWMGGGQETQYL. In DNA form, the CDR3 reads TGCGCCAGCAGTTGGATGGGCGGGGGCCAAGAGACCCAGTACTTA.

This clonotype showed up just once. The chain carries TRBV11-2 and TRBJ2-7; 9 positions match TRBD2. Germline lookup yields CDR1 SGHAT and CDR2 FQNNGV. Losses at the gene ends were 4 bases for V and 13 bases for J; bases not matched to a gene: 17. The CDR3 has 15 amino acids. In DNA, the CDR3 is TGTGCCAGCAGCTCCTTAGCGGGAGCGAGCCTCGAGCGATACTTC. Translating it yields CASSSLAGASLERYF.

Note on this clonotype: One junction end disagrees with the germline gene, perhaps due to a read error. The J gene is TRBJ2-3, the V gene TRBV4-3; the D is unclear. The CDR3 length is 14 residues. Germline V lookup: CDR1 LGHNA, CDR2 YSLEER. In DNA form, the CDR3 reads TGCGCCAGCAGCCAACGGGCCTTCACAAATACCCAGTATTTT. It specifies CASSQRAFTNTQYF.

This rearrangement joins TRBV19 to TRBJ2-2; no firm D call. The CDR3 spans 16 residues. The ends were cut back, 3 bases at V and 0 bases at J, with 11 bases in the middle. Germline CDR1 and CDR2: LNHDA and SQIVND (reference sequence). The CDR3 DNA sequence: TGTGCCAGTAGTATTCAAATGGCAGCGAACACCGGGGAGCTGTTTTTT. This codes for CASSIQMAANTGELFF.

In the case of this clonotype: The junction departs from the called germline gene at one end, perhaps through a read error. The V call is TRBV11-2, the J call TRBJ2-3; 12 nucleotides match TRBD2. The CDR3 contains 18 residues. Per the germline V gene, CDR1 is SGHAT and CDR2 is FQNNGV. CDR3 loop: CAISLNLLAGGDADAQYF. The CDR3 DNA reads TGTGCCATCAGCTTAAATCTACTAGCGGGAGGCGATGCGGATGCGCAGTATTTT.

On this clonotype itself: An end of the junction differs from the germline gene, which may be a read error. Written as DNA, the CDR3 is TGTGCCAGCAGTCGGGACGTCGGGCTAGAGAGCCAGTACTTC. As protein: CASSRDVGLESQYF. The rearrangement uses TRBV28 and TRBJ2-5; TRBD1 or TRBD2 may be the D gene (5 bases each). In germline, CDR1 is MDHEN, CDR2 SYDVKM. The CDR3 covers 14 residues.